This is a list of T cell receptor beta chains from one sample in a study of shared clonotypes between healthy human individuals. The method was immunoSEQ multiplex PCR; TCRdb's version includes in-frame clones alone and lacks a portion of them. There are more than 150,000 clones in the sample; just under 95% occur only once, and about 0.067% lies in the top ten. Sequenced material: naive CD4+ T cells sorted from blood. The origin of the receptors is a woman aged 25 to 39 in good health. CDR3s include the opening cysteine and the closing phenylalanine or tryptophan. The D gene is left open where the match is weak. Expanded clones get a size class; other rows say once, few or many, or leave the size out.

J gene: TRBJ1-3
V gene: TRBV2
D gene: -
clone size: -
CDR3 protein: CASSEASSVWNTIYF
CDR3 DNA: TGTGCCAGCAGTGAAGCATCCTCCGTGTGGAACACCATATATTTT

J gene: TRBJ2-1
V gene: TRBV19
D gene: TRBD2
clone size: -
CDR3 protein: CASSMGLAGGSSYNEQFF
CDR3 DNA: TGTGCCAGTAGTATGGGGCTAGCGGGAGGTAGCTCCTACAATGAGCAGTTCTTC

J gene: TRBJ2-7
V gene: TRBV11-2
D gene: -
clone size: -
CDR3 protein: CASSTGTLTYEQYF
CDR3 DNA: TGTGCCAGCAGCACCGGGACACTCACCTACGAGCAGTACTTC

J gene: TRBJ1-1
V gene: TRBV5-1
D gene: -
clone size: once
CDR3 protein: CASRLSAVGDTEAFF
CDR3 DNA: TGCGCCAGCAGACTATCCGCCGTAGGGGACACTGAAGCTTTCTTT

J gene: TRBJ2-5
V gene: TRBV4-1
D gene: TRBD2
clone size: -
CDR3 protein: CASSQDGGGIEQYF
CDR3 DNA: TGCGCCAGCAGCCAAGATGGGGGAGGGATAGAGCAGTACTTC

J gene: TRBJ1-3
V gene: TRBV2
D gene: -
clone size: -
CDR3 protein: CASSGGSGNTIYF
CDR3 DNA: TGTGCCAGCAGTGGGGGCTCTGGAAACACCATATATTTT

J gene: TRBJ2-1
V gene: TRBV9
D gene: -
clone size: -
CDR3 protein: CASSTESAYEQFF
CDR3 DNA: TGTGCCAGCAGCACCGAATCCGCCTATGAGCAGTTCTTC

J gene: TRBJ1-1
V gene: TRBV5-1
D gene: TRBD1
clone size: -
CDR3 protein: CASRDRGSEAFF
CDR3 DNA: TGCGCCAGCCGGGACAGGGGTTCTGAAGCTTTCTTT

J gene: TRBJ2-6
V gene: TRBV5-1
D gene: -
clone size: -
CDR3 protein: CASSPWGDSGANVLTF
CDR3 DNA: TGCGCCAGCAGCCCGTGGGGGGACTCTGGGGCCAACGTCCTGACTTTC

J gene: TRBJ2-3
V gene: TRBV28
D gene: TRBD2
clone size: -
CDR3 protein: CASSSPSGVQGADTQYF
CDR3 DNA: TGTGCCAGCAGCAGCCCTAGCGGGGTCCAGGGGGCAGATACGCAGTATTTT

J gene: TRBJ1-1
V gene: TRBV6-5
D gene: -
clone size: once
CDR3 protein: CASYSLLNTEAFF
CDR3 DNA: TGTGCCAGCTATTCTCTCCTGAACACTGAAGCTTTCTTT

J gene: TRBJ2-7
V gene: TRBV20-1
D gene: -
clone size: -
CDR3 protein: CSARGTYEQYF
CDR3 DNA: TGCAGTGCTAGGGGAACCTACGAGCAGTACTTC

J gene: TRBJ2-5
V gene: TRBV7-9
D gene: TRBD2
clone size: -
CDR3 protein: CASSPGLAGEETQYF
CDR3 DNA: TGTGCCAGCAGTCCGGGACTAGCGGGAGAAGAGACCCAGTACTTC

J gene: TRBJ1-2
V gene: TRBV2
D gene: -
clone size: -
CDR3 protein: CASLDKNYGYTF
CDR3 DNA: TGTGCCAGCCTGGACAAAAACTATGGCTACACCTTC

J gene: TRBJ1-5
V gene: TRBV10-3
D gene: -
clone size: -
CDR3 protein: CAISESGGRSNQPQHF
CDR3 DNA: TGTGCCATCAGTGAGTCAGGGGGTCGGAGCAATCAGCCCCAGCATTTT

J gene: TRBJ2-2
V gene: TRBV2
D gene: -
clone size: once
CDR3 protein: CASSETNTGELFF
CDR3 DNA: TGTGCCAGCAGTGAGACCAACACCGGGGAGCTGTTTTTT

J gene: TRBJ2-5
V gene: TRBV10-1
D gene: -
clone size: -
CDR3 protein: CASSEGGARETQYF
CDR3 DNA: TGCGCCAGCAGTGAAGGAGGGGCGCGAGAGACCCAGTACTTC

J gene: TRBJ1-5
V gene: TRBV2
D gene: -
clone size: -
CDR3 protein: CASRLADHSNQPQHF
CDR3 DNA: TGTGCCAGCAGGCTGGCAGACCATAGCAATCAGCCCCAGCATTTT

J gene: TRBJ2-5
V gene: TRBV5-4
D gene: -
clone size: -
CDR3 protein: CASSLESQETQYF
CDR3 DNA: TGTGCCAGCAGCTTGGAGTCTCAAGAGACCCAGTACTTC

J gene: TRBJ1-2
V gene: TRBV28
D gene: -
clone size: few
CDR3 protein: CASLSLGYGYTF
CDR3 DNA: TGTGCCAGCTTGAGCCTGGGCTATGGCTACACCTTC

J gene: TRBJ2-1
V gene: TRBV28
D gene: -
clone size: -
CDR3 protein: CASSSGVSNEQFF
CDR3 DNA: TGTGCCAGCAGTTCAGGAGTGTCCAATGAGCAGTTCTTC

J gene: TRBJ2-7
V gene: TRBV27
D gene: -
clone size: -
CDR3 protein: CASSLYARQYYEQYF
CDR3 DNA: TGTGCCAGCAGTTTATATGCCAGGCAATACTACGAGCAGTACTTC

J gene: TRBJ2-6
V gene: TRBV19
D gene: -
clone size: -
CDR3 protein: CASSILGGPQANVLTF
CDR3 DNA: TGTGCCAGTAGTATTCTTGGGGGCCCGCAGGCCAACGTCCTGACTTTC

J gene: TRBJ2-5
V gene: TRBV10-3
D gene: -
clone size: -
CDR3 protein: CAIGSNVGLQETQYF
CDR3 DNA: TGTGCCATCGGCTCGAACGTGGGTCTTCAAGAGACCCAGTACTTC